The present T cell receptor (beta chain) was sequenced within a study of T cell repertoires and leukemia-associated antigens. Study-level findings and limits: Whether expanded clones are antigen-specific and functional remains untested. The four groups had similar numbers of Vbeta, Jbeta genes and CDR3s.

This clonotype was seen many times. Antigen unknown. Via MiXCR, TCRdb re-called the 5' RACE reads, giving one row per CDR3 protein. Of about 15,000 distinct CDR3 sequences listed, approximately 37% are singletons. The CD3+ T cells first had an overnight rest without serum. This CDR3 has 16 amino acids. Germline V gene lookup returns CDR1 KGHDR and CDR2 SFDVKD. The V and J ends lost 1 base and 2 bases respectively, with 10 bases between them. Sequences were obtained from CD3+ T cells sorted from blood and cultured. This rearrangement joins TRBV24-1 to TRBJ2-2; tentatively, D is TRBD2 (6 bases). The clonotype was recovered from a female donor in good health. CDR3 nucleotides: TGTGCCACCAGTGATTTCCGGGAGTTAAACACCGGGGAGCTGTTTTTT. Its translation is CATSDFRELNTGELFF.